This record covers a single T cell receptor (beta chain). The sample comes from a study of blood T cell repertoires in COVID-19. Study at large: COVID-19 samples collected from the United States, Italy and Spain covered acute and convalescent phases. T cells, B-cell-depleted T cells, or PBMCs provided the cDNA or gDNA that served as material.

Germline values: CDR1 SGHNT, CDR2 YYREEE (reference sequence). The CDR3 consists of 17 residues. V was trimmed by 4 bases and J by 2 bases, leaving 21 bases between them. In the original workflow: From reference gene primer amplification, estimates of nucleated cell counts were derived. The data were produced by immunoSEQ multiplex PCR, yet TCRdb's version contains in-frame clones alone and is incomplete. The V and J calls and the clone size are those of that table, but D and trimming were determined from the DNA. The sample yields some 45,000 clones, more than 80% seen once. Sequencing was done on a sample of peripheral blood. This sequence was found in a man aged 60 to 75 with acute or convalescent COVID-19. The chain uses TRBV5-4 and TRBJ2-5; possibly TRBD1 for D (5 bases). CDR3 nucleotide sequence: TGTGCCAGCAGCCCCCATCCCTTGGGGCTGACTCAAGAGACCCAGTACTTC. It encodes CASSPHPLGLTQETQYF.